The 25 T cell receptor beta chains below come from one sample, sequenced in a study of cytomegalovirus exposure and HLA in healthy donors. The PCR employed 60 Vbeta primers together with 13 Jbeta primers. TCRdb keeps only in-frame clones here, not all; method: immunoSEQ multiplex PCR. Of some 120,000 clones in the sample, 60% to 85% are singletons; the top ten hold more than 1.5%. Sequencing input: PBMCs. The receptor source for this set is a young woman in good health and CMV-seronegative.

The chain couples TRBV30 to TRBJ1-5, with 7 bases lining up with TRBD1. Per germline, CDR1 GTSNPN and CDR2 SVGIG (reference sequence). V lost 1 base, J lost 4 bases, and 10 bases stayed unmatched. The CDR3 extends over 16 amino acids. The CDR3 spells CAWSGPTGVGNQPQHF. DNA for the CDR3: TGTGCCTGGAGTGGCCCCACAGGGGTAGGAAATCAGCCCCAGCATTTT.

CDR3 DNA: TGCGCCAGCAGAATCGGGATTGGGATGAACACTGAAGCTTTCTTT. Protein: CASRIGIGMNTEAFF. V usage is TRBV5-1 and J usage is TRBJ1-1; no reliable D call. CDR1 and CDR2 (germline): SGHRS, YFSETQ. This CDR3 region has 15 residues. V lost 5 bases to trimming and J lost 0 bases, with 14 bases between them. The full variable domain, completed using reference TRBV5-1 and TRBJ1-1, is KAGVTQTPRYLIKTRGQQVTLSCSPISGHRSVSWYQQTPGQGLQFLFEYFSETQRNKGNFPGRFSGRQFSNSRSEMNVSTLELGDSALYLCASRIGIGMNTEAFFGQGTRLTVV.

This chain uses TRBV6-1 with TRBJ1-2; 8 bases map to TRBD1. The CDR3 runs 15 residues. V shed 5 bases, J shed 5 bases, and the junction held 10 bases outside the gene matches. Germline CDR1 is MNHNS and CDR2 is SASEGT. CDR3 coding DNA: TGTGCCAGCAGTCCAGCTGACAGGGGAGGGTATGGCTACACCTTC. Amino acids: CASSPADRGGYGYTF.

This chain joins TRBV5-1 and TRBJ1-1; no clear D. Germline V gene lookup returns CDR1 SGHRS and CDR2 YFSETQ. The CDR3 contains 15 residues. The ends were cut back, 1 base at V and 0 bases at J, with 10 bases in the middle. The CDR3 reads CASSLLAGMNTEAFF. DNA of the CDR3: TGCGCCAGCAGCTTGTTGGCGGGAATGAACACTGAAGCTTTCTTT.

The sample holds one count of this clone. The rearrangement joins TRBV9 to TRBJ2-2; D unclear. The CDR3 covers 13 residues. Trimming cost V 2 bases and J 7 bases, with 9 bases left between them. Germline V gene sequence: CDR1 SGDLS, CDR2 YYNGEE. The CDR3 region has the DNA TGTGCCAGCAGCGTCCATGGTAGCGGGGAGCTGTTTTTT. It yields the protein CASSVHGSGELFF. The whole variable domain, remainder taken from reference TRBV9 and TRBJ2-2, is DSGVTQTPKHLITATGQRVTLRCSPRSGDLSVYWYQQSLDQGLQFLIQYYNGEERAKGNILERFSAQQFPDLHSELNLSSLELGDSALYFCASSVHGSGELFFGEGSRLTVL.

This chain uses TRBV6-6 with TRBJ2-5; D may be TRBD1 (6 bases). The germline V gene encodes CDR1 MNHNY and CDR2 SVGAGI (reference sequence). CDR3 length: 14 residues. Deletions cut 6 bases from V and 4 bases from J, with 15 bases between. The DNA of the CDR3 is TGTGCCAGCAGATCCAGGGGCGCCGGAGAGACCCAGTACTTC. Translated: CASRSRGAGETQYF.

The chain joins TRBV2 to TRBJ1-5; D remains unclear. The V gene lost 4 bases and the J gene lost 7 bases, with 14 bases spanning the gap. This CDR3 is 14 amino acids long. From germline, CDR1 is SNHLY and CDR2 FYNNEI. The CDR3 coding sequence is TGTGCCAGCAGTGGTTATGATCCGGGGCAGCCCCAGCATTTT. This encodes CASSGYDPGQPQHF.

V gene TRBV28 combines with J gene TRBJ1-1, with 7 bases that match TRBD1. The germline V gene encodes CDR1 MDHEN and CDR2 SYDVKM. Trimming took 6 bases from V and 6 from J; bases not matched to a gene: 16. The CDR3 contains 16 residues. This CDR3 is CASSSEGAFLLSEAFF. The CDR3 nucleotides are TGTGCCAGCAGCTCCGAGGGGGCATTCCTCTTATCTGAAGCTTTCTTT. Complete variable domain (other parts from reference TRBV28 and TRBJ1-1): DVKVTQSSRYLVKRTGEKVFLECVQDMDHENMFWYRQDPGLGLRLIYFSYDVKMKEKGDIPEGYSVSREKKERFSLILESASTNQTSMYLCASSSEGAFLLSEAFFGQGTRLTVV.

The rearrangement uses TRBV5-1 and TRBJ2-3, with a tentative D call TRBD2 (7 bases). The V and J ends lost 0 bases and 2 bases respectively, with 16 bases between them. This CDR3 has 17 amino acids. The germline gives CDR1 SGHRS, CDR2 YFSETQ. CDR3 in amino acids: CASSLGAGGGFTDTQYF. In DNA form, the CDR3 reads TGCGCCAGCAGCTTGGGGGCCGGCGGGGGCTTCACAGATACGCAGTATTTT.

The rearrangement joins TRBV5-1 to TRBJ1-1; the D gene is possibly TRBD1 (5 bases). This CDR3 comprises 14 residues. Germline-derived CDR1 and CDR2 are SGHRS and YFSETQ. Trimming stripped 5 bases from V and 1 base from J, with 12 bases between. The CDR3, as DNA: TGCGCCAGCAGTTCCCTCGGGGGGAACACTGAAGCTTTCTTT. Protein sequence: CASSSLGGNTEAFF.

The J gene is TRBJ1-5, the V gene TRBV4-1, with TRBD1 identical over 7 bases. Trimming cost V 0 bases and J 6 bases; bases outside gene matches: 11. This CDR3 contains 17 residues. The germline V gene has CDR1 MGHRA and CDR2 YSYEKL. The CDR3 loop reads CASSQETPTGFTQPQHF. The CDR3 DNA is TGCGCCAGCAGCCAAGAGACCCCGACAGGGTTTACTCAGCCCCAGCATTTT.

This chain uses TRBV2 with TRBJ1-1; D ambiguous. The CDR3 contains 11 residues. The V gene lost 4 bases and the J gene lost 11 bases, with 11 bases spanning the gap. Germline V lookup: CDR1 SNHLY, CDR2 FYNNEI. In DNA, the CDR3 is TGTGCCAGCAGTGGGGAGGGAATGGCTTTCTTT. Translating it yields CASSGEGMAFF.

The chain recombines TRBV7-6 with TRBJ2-7; 9 bases are shared with TRBD1. Unmatched junction bases numbered 5, after V lost 4 bases and J lost 1 base. CDR1 is SGHVS, CDR2 FNYEAQ, per germline. The CDR3 contains 15 residues. DNA for the CDR3: TGTGCCAGCAGCTCGCCCGGGACAGGGTCCTACGAGCAGTACTTC. It is translated as CASSSPGTGSYEQYF.

Remarks on this clone: This sample includes further DNA sequences coding for the same CDR3. The chain couples TRBV6-5 to TRBJ1-1, with D unclear. Trimming cost V 2 bases and J 1 base, with 11 bases left between them. There are 15 residues in the CDR3. Germline values: CDR1 MNHEY, CDR2 SVGAGI. The CDR3 nucleotides are TGTGCCAGCAGTTACGCGCCACAGAAGAACACTGAAGCTTTCTTT. This gives the protein CASSYAPQKNTEAFF.

The rearrangement joins TRBV5-4 to TRBJ2-7; TRBD2 aligns across 7 bases. V lost 4 bases and J lost 0; bases outside the gene matches: 16. The CDR3 is 18 amino acids. The germline V gene has CDR1 SGHNT and CDR2 YYREEE (reference sequence). The CDR3 here is CASSPFGGGIPSSYEQYF. The CDR3 DNA follows: TGTGCCAGCAGCCCCTTTGGGGGAGGGATCCCAAGCTCCTACGAGCAGTACTTC. Complete variable domain (other parts from reference TRBV5-4 and TRBJ2-7): ETGVTQSPTHLIKTRGQQVTLRCSSQSGHNTVSWYQQALGQGPQFIFQYYREEENGRGNFPPRFSGLQFPNYSSELNVNALELDDSALYLCASSPFGGGIPSSYEQYFGPGTRLTVT.

V is TRBV6-5 and J is TRBJ2-7; 7 nucleotides agree with TRBD1. V lost 6 bases, J lost 3 bases, and 8 bases stayed unmatched. CDR1 MNHEY and CDR2 SVGAGI come from the germline V gene. This CDR3 comprises 14 residues. The CDR3 DNA reads as TGTGCCAGCAGGCGTGGACAGGCCCTCTACGAGCAGTACTTC. It encodes CASRRGQALYEQYF.

The rearrangement joins TRBV4-1 to TRBJ1-1; D possibly corresponds to TRBD1 (5 bases). Trimming removed 3 bases at V and 1 base at J, with 9 bases between. CDR1 MGHRA and CDR2 YSYEKL come from the germline V gene. The CDR3 contains 14 residues. CDR3 in amino acids: CASSHPTENTEAFF. CDR3 DNA: TGCGCCAGCAGCCACCCGACAGAGAACACTGAAGCTTTCTTT.

This clone was detected only a few times. This rearrangement joins TRBV28 to TRBJ2-1; TRBD2 matches 7 bases. This CDR3 region has 15 residues. V shed 2 bases, J shed 3 bases, and the junction held 4 bases outside the gene matches. The germline CDR1 and CDR2 sequences are MDHEN and SYDVKM. CDR3 nucleotides: TGTGCCAGCAGTTTACTGGGGGGGGACTACAATGAGCAGTTCTTC. This translates into CASSLLGGDYNEQFF.

The chain recombines TRBV28 with TRBJ1-5, with D perhaps TRBD1 (5 bases). CDR1 is MDHEN, CDR2 SYDVKM, per germline. This CDR3 contains 17 residues. The germline V and J ends were trimmed by 4 bases and 2 bases, with 18 bases remaining between them. The CDR3 sequence is CASSSKRAGKGNQPQHF. The CDR3 nucleotides are TGTGCCAGCAGTTCGAAACGGGCAGGGAAGGGCAATCAGCCCCAGCATTTT.

The rearrangement links TRBV5-5 to TRBJ2-1; TRBD2 matches at 7 bases. J was trimmed by 10 bases and V by 4 bases; bases with no gene match: 2. Germline V gene sequence: CDR1 SGHKS, CDR2 YYEKEE (reference sequence). The CDR3 runs 11 residues. The CDR3 DNA reads TGTGCCAGCAGCCAGACTAGCGAGCAGTTCTTC. Protein: CASSQTSEQFF.

This rearrangement joins TRBV5-1 to TRBJ1-2, with TRBD1 identical over 7 bases. The trim removed 2 bases at V and 0 bases at J, leaving 13 bases unmatched. The CDR3 length is 18 residues. Germline V gene sequence: CDR1 SGHRS, CDR2 YFSETQ. CDR3 residues: CASSLTPGQTLANYGYTF. The CDR3 nucleotides read TGCGCCAGCAGCTTAACTCCGGGACAGACCCTAGCTAACTATGGCTACACCTTC.

The chain links TRBV6-6 to TRBJ1-5; TRBD1 aligns across 10 bases. The CDR3 is 15 amino acids. Trimming removed 5 bases from V and 7 bases from J; junction bases left unmatched: 8. Germline CDR1 reads MNHNY; CDR2 reads SVGAGI (reference sequence). DNA for the CDR3: TGTGCCAGCAGTGGACAGGGGGGGATAGGACAGCCCCAGCATTTT. Protein sequence: CASSGQGGIGQPQHF.

The V and J genes are TRBV6-5 and TRBJ1-2; D unresolved. Germline CDR1 reads MNHEY; CDR2 reads SVGAGI. Trimming left V 8 bases short and J 4 bases short, with 8 bases between. The CDR3 contains 11 residues. CDR3 in DNA: TGTGCCAGCGGAGGCAGCTATGGCTACACCTTC. It encodes CASGGSYGYTF.

This sequence joins TRBV19 and TRBJ2-6; 8 nucleotides align to TRBD2. CDR1 LNHDA and CDR2 SQIVND come from the germline V gene (reference sequence). The CDR3 has 17 amino acids. With V trimmed by 7 bases and J by 2 bases, 10 bases remained unmatched. The CDR3 sequence is CASTYSGGKTGANVLTF. The CDR3 DNA follows: TGTGCCAGTACCTACAGCGGGGGTAAGACTGGGGCCAACGTCCTGACTTTC.

The gene calls are TRBV30 and TRBJ2-2; D not resolved. In germline, CDR1 is GTSNPN, CDR2 SVGIG (reference sequence). The CDR3 spans 13 residues. V gave up 4 bases and J gave up 4 bases, with 10 bases separating them. The chain's CDR3 is CAWTTQSTGELFF. In DNA, the CDR3 is TGTGCCTGGACTACCCAATCCACCGGGGAGCTGTTTTTT.